This T cell receptor beta chain was retrieved from a study of T-cell reconstitution after alpha-beta-depleted transplantation in children. As for this clonotype: The antigen is unknown.

The library targeted TCRbeta and was prepared with unique molecular identifiers. TCRdb called the PCR reads again in MiXCR, with one record for every CDR3 protein. Of about 200,000 distinct CDR3 sequences in the sample, 6.6% were seen once. Study-level findings and limits: Fresh T-cell production supplied most of the T-cell counts and diversity seen one year after transplant. Where alpha-beta T cells came from about two months after transplant was reportedly several hundred expanded graft clones. Surviving recipient T cells and thymic progenitors produced the high day-60 TCRbeta diversity seen in some patients.

The sequence was obtained from a boy aged 2 to 10 with acute lymphoblastic leukemia, due to receive a stem cell transplant. The sequenced sample was PBMCs, obtained before TCRalphabeta/CD19-depleted stem cell transplant.

CDR3 residues: CASSSRTSGLAHNEQFF. The CDR3 DNA is TGTGCCAGCAGCTCACGCACGTCGGGACTAGCGCATAATGAGCAGTTCTTC. The rearrangement joins TRBV7-2 to TRBJ2-1; TRBD2 agrees at 10 bases. The length of the CDR3 is 17 residues. V was pared by 4 bases and J by 7 bases, with 13 bases of the junction left unmatched. From germline, CDR1 is SGHTA and CDR2 FQGNSA.